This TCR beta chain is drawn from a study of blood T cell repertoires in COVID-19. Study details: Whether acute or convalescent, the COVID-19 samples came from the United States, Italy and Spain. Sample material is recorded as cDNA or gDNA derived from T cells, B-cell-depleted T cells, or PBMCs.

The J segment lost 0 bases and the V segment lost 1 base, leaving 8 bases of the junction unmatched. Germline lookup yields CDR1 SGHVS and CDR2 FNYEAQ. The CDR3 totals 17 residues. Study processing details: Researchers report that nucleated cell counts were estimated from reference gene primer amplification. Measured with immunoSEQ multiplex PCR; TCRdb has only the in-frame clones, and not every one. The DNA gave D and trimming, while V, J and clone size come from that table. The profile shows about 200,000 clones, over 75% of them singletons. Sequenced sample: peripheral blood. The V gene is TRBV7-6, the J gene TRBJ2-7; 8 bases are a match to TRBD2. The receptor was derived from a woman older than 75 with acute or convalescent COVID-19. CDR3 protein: CASSLEVPGLASYEQYF. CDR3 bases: TGTGCCAGCAGCTTAGAGGTCCCAGGACTAGCCTCCTACGAGCAGTACTTC.